This T cell receptor (beta chain) appears in the sequencing data of a study of blood T cells in healthy people across ages. With a J-beta primer mix and a sample-barcoded 5' primer, a second PCR ran 7 to 11 cycles. Each CDR3 protein gets one entry after TCRdb re-called the 5' RACE reads with MiXCR. The top ten hold 17% of the sample, which has more than 800,000 distinct CDR3 sequences, 25% to 30% seen once. This CDR3 has 17 residues. The V gene end was trimmed by 3 bases and the J gene end by 5 bases; junction bases not matched to a gene: 7. Germline V gives CDR1 LGHDT, CDR2 YNNKEL (reference sequence).

The sequence was collected from a woman at least 80 years old in good health. The chain is built from TRBV3-1 and TRBJ2-5; 15 nucleotides align to TRBD2. Material: blood. The CDR3 sequence: CASSQPGLAGGRETQYF. For the CDR3, the DNA is TGTGCCAGCAGCCAGCCGGGACTAGCGGGGGGAAGGGAGACCCAGTACTTC.